These 10 T cell receptor beta chains were all obtained from the same sample, sequenced in a study of T cells in Graves' hyperthyroidism and ophthalmopathy. TCR beta CDR3 sequences were amplified from RNA transcripts. In the first-round RT-PCR of the TCR CDR3, the HTBI primer set was used. MiXCR was run by TCRdb on the multiplex PCR reads, yielding one entry per CDR3 protein. There are 500,000 to 650,000 distinct CDR3 sequences in the sample; 46% occur only once, and about two fifths lies in the top ten. Sample: peripheral blood or thyroid tissue (not recorded which). All receptors derive from an adult woman with Graves' disease, either hyperthyroidism or ophthalmopathy (not recorded which).

The sample holds many counts of this clonotype. The chain carries TRBV20-1 and TRBJ1-1; 9 bases are shared with TRBD1. There are 14 residues in the CDR3. V lost 4 bases to trimming and J lost 5 bases; unmatched junction nucleotides: 8. CDR1 is DFQATT and CDR2 is SNEGSKA in the germline V gene (reference sequence). The CDR3 DNA is TGCAGTGCTAACAGGGGGCGTTCGCGAACTGAAGCTTTCTTT. It specifies CSANRGRSRTEAFF.

The V gene is TRBV10-3, the J gene TRBJ1-5; D gene uncertain. The CDR3 length is 17 residues. Trimming took 0 bases from V and 11 from J, leaving 23 bases between them. Germline lookup yields CDR1 ENHRY and CDR2 SYGVKD. The chain's CDR3 is CAISESRAGKGRRTQHF. Here the CDR3 DNA reads TGTGCCATCAGTGAGTCGAGAGCGGGTAAAGGTCGGCGGACCCAGCATTTT.

As concerns this clonotype: Its ends do not fully match the called genes, so a read error is possible. This rearrangement joins TRBV10-2 to TRBJ1-1; perhaps TRBD1 as D (5 bases). The CDR3 extends over 13 amino acids. Germline values: CDR1 WSHSY, CDR2 SAAADI. The CDR3 region has the DNA TGCGCCAGCAGTGAGGGGGGGACCACTGAAGCTCTCTTT. Translated, it gives CASSEGGTTEALF.

The chain couples TRBV12-3 or TRBV12-4 to TRBJ2-7, with a weak D call TRBD2 (6 bases). This CDR3 region has 12 residues. Trimming pared 7 bases from V and 7 bases from J, leaving 14 bases between. The chain's CDR3 is CASTLTRREQYF. In nucleotides, the CDR3 is TGTGCCAGCACCCTGACTAGGCGAGAGCAGTACTTC.

This chain connects TRBV7-9 to TRBJ1-2; D might be TRBD1 (6 bases). V was clipped by 5 bases and J by 1 base, with 14 bases between them. The germline V gene has CDR1 SEHNR and CDR2 FQNEAQ (reference sequence). The CDR3 has 15 residues. CDR3 protein: CASSPRGIFNYGYTF. CDR3 sequence (DNA): TGTGCCAGCAGCCCCAGGGGAATCTTTAACTATGGCTACACCTTC.

Concerning this clonotype itself: A read error may explain this, as a much larger clone is one base away. The chain couples TRBV6-2 or TRBV6-3 to TRBJ1-5; TRBD1 might be the D (5 bases). The length of the CDR3 is 15 residues. V lost 4 bases and J 6 bases, leaving 16 bases between the germline ends. Germline V CDR1 and CDR2: MNHEY, SVGEGT. The CDR3 DNA reads as TGTGCCAGCAGTTCCAGAGGACATGGAGGTCAGCCCCAGCATTTT. Amino acids: CASSSRGHGGQPQHF.

This clonotype was picked up many times. The chain carries TRBV29-1 and TRBJ1-3; 11 bases are shared with TRBD1. Trimming at V came to 6 bases and at J to 4 bases, leaving 5 bases not matched to a gene. CDR1 and CDR2 from the germline V gene are SQVTM and ANQGSEA. This CDR3 spans 14 amino acids. The CDR3 reads CSVQDRGLGNTIYF. The CDR3 nucleotides read TGCAGCGTGCAGGACAGGGGGCTCGGAAACACCATATATTTT.

The chain uses TRBV2 and TRBJ1-2; perhaps TRBD1 as D (6 bases). V was pared by 6 bases and J by 6 bases, with 23 bases between. CDR1 and CDR2 from the germline V gene are SNHLY and FYNNEI. The CDR3 has 16 residues. The CDR3 protein is CASRWMGAKVLDGYTF. CDR3 DNA sequence: TGTGCCAGCAGGTGGATGGGGGCAAAGGTGTTGGATGGCTACACCTTC.

As regards this clonotype: This may come from a read error, since a much larger clone is one base off. The chain is built from TRBV7-9 and TRBJ2-7, with D tentatively TRBD1 (5 bases). V dropped 8 bases and J dropped 0 bases, with 14 bases sitting between them. Germline V gives CDR1 SEHNR, CDR2 FQNEAQ (reference sequence). The CDR3 length is 14 residues. CDR3 bases: TGTGCCAGCGGCCAGACGACAGTCTCCTACGAGCAGTACTTC. Protein sequence: CASGQTTVSYEQYF. The variable domain in full, with the rest retrieved from reference TRBV7-9 and TRBJ2-7, is DTGVSQNPRHKITKRGQNVTFRCDPISEHNRLYWYRQTLGQGPEFLTYFQNEAQLEKSRLLSDRFSAERPKGSFSTLEIQRTEQGDSAMYLCASGQTTVSYEQYFGPGTRLTVT.

About this clonotype itself: One end of the junction is discordant with germline, which a read error may explain. The J gene is TRBJ2-7, the V gene TRBV4-1; a weak D match, TRBD1 (5 bases). In germline, CDR1 is MGHRA, CDR2 YSYEKL. This CDR3 contains 17 residues. CDR3 in DNA: TGTGCCAGCAGCTTAGGCCAAGTGTGGGGCATCTCCTACGAGCAGTACTTC. This encodes CASSLGQVWGISYEQYF.